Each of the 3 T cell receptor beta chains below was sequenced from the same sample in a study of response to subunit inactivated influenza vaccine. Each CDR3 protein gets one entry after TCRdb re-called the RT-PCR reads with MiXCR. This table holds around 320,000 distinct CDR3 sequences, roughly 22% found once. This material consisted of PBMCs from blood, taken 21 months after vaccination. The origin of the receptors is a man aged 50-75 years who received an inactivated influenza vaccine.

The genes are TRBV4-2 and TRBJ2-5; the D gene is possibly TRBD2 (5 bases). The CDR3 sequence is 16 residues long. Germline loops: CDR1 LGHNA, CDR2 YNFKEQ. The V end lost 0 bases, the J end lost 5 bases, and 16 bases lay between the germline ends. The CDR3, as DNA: TGTGCCAGCAGCCAAGAAGGGAGATCCGGAACGGAGACCCAGTACTTC. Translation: CASSQEGRSGTETQYF.

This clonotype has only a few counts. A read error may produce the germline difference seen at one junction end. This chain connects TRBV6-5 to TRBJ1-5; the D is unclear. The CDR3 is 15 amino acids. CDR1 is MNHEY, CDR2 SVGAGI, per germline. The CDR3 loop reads CVSSYLGGSNQPQHF. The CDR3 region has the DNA TGTGTCAGCAGTTACTTGGGTGGGAGCAATCAGCCCCAGCATTTT.

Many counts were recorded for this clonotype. Here the CDR3 DNA reads TGCGCCAGCAGCGCGTACCGTGCAACTAATGAAAAACTGTTTTTT. Protein sequence: CASSAYRATNEKLFF. V gene TRBV5-1 combines with J gene TRBJ1-4; D is unresolved. Trimming took 4 bases from V and 0 from J, leaving 10 bases between them. CDR3 length: 15 amino acids. Germline loops: CDR1 SGHRS, CDR2 YFSETQ.